Listed here is a single TCR beta chain. These data are taken from a study of early T cells in non-severe SARS-CoV-2 infection. The TCR library protocol was used to attach unique molecular identifiers. These identifiers were attached to individual cDNA molecules. TCRdb re-called the 5' RACE reads through MiXCR, storing one row per CDR3 protein. The sample consists of around 80,000 distinct CDR3 sequences, about an eighth of them appearing once. The germline gives CDR1 LGHDT, CDR2 YNNKEL (reference sequence). V shed 3 bases and J 2 bases; nucleotides not matched to a gene: 3. The CDR3 contains 14 residues.

This TCR was sampled from an adult who was a healthcare worker with PCR-confirmed SARS-CoV-2 infection or an uninfected control (not recorded which). Material for sequencing was whole blood. The genes are TRBV3-1 and TRBJ1-2; 7 bases fit TRBD1. This CDR3 is CASSQATGNYGYTF. In DNA form, the CDR3 reads TGTGCCAGCAGCCAGGCGACAGGGAACTATGGCTACACCTTC.